This TCR beta chain was sequenced in a study of OX40 agonist ivuxolimab in advanced cancers. Study-wide context: Partial responses were achieved by three patients: one hepatocellular carcinoma, two cutaneous melanoma.

Study-level results: Within 6 weeks, CD4+ and CD8+ blood T cells expanded clonally at 0.1 to 3.0 mg/kg.

Details on this clone: As yet, its antigen is unknown.

Only in-frame clones appear in the TCRdb table, and some are missing; sequencing was by immunoSEQ multiplex PCR. The data show about 76,000 clones, roughly 86% seen once. With V trimmed by 1 base and J by 3 bases, 9 bases remained unmatched. The CDR3 extends over 18 amino acids. Germline-derived CDR1 and CDR2 are MGHRA and YSYEKL. The rearrangement uses TRBV4-1 and TRBJ2-5; 12 nucleotides line up with TRBD2. The sequence was collected from an adult with an advanced solid tumor such as melanoma, head and neck, liver or kidney cancer. The specimen comprised CD4+ or CD8+ T cells sorted from blood, sampled in a trial of the OX40 agonist ivuxolimab. CDR3 DNA sequence: TGCGCCAGCAGCCAAGGTCTTGTTCCTAGCGGGGGGGAAGAGACCCAGTACTTC. This codes for CASSQGLVPSGGEETQYF.